The next 6 T cell receptor beta chains were all read from a single sample in a study of blood T cell repertoires in COVID-19. Here immunoSEQ multiplex PCR was the method, and the copy in TCRdb shows in-frame clones only, minus some. The table shows hundreds of thousands of clones, with around 84% occurring only once. Sequencing was performed on peripheral blood. The receptor set was obtained from a man between 65 and 80 years old with acute or convalescent COVID-19.

This clone has only a few counts. The CDR3 is CASSLAGLKQETQYF. The CDR3 nucleotides read TGCGCCAGCAGCTTAGCCGGTCTAAAACAAGAGACCCAGTACTTC. The chain uses TRBV5-1 and TRBJ2-5; no clear D. Trimming removed 2 bases at V and 2 bases at J, with 13 bases between. This CDR3 has 15 amino acids. Germline lookup yields CDR1 SGHRS and CDR2 YFSETQ.

The V and J genes are TRBV28 and TRBJ1-2; perhaps TRBD1 as D (6 bases). Germline CDR1 reads MDHEN; CDR2 reads SYDVKM. Trimming removed 6 bases at V and 2 bases at J, with 10 bases between. The CDR3 is 13 residues long. CDR3 DNA sequence: TGTGCCAGCAGGATGACAGGAAACTATGGCTACACCTTC. Translating it yields CASRMTGNYGYTF.

The rearrangement links TRBV6-1 to TRBJ1-1; no clear D. Germline assignment: CDR1 MNHNS and CDR2 SASEGT. The CDR3 extends over 16 amino acids. The ends were cut back, 1 base at V and 0 bases at J, with 12 bases in the middle. The CDR3 is CASSEGRALMNTEAFF. The CDR3 coding sequence is TGTGCCAGCAGTGAAGGGAGGGCGCTCATGAACACTGAAGCTTTCTTT.

This clone was picked up a small number of times. The chain couples TRBV5-4 to TRBJ2-2; maybe TRBD2 (5 bases). Germline lookup yields CDR1 SGHNT and CDR2 YYREEE (reference sequence). Trimming took 5 bases from V and 0 from J, leaving 11 bases between them. This CDR3 spans 15 amino acids. CDR3 nucleotide sequence: TGTGCCAGCAGTCGACTGGAGGCGAACACCGGGGAGCTGTTTTTT. Its translation: CASSRLEANTGELFF.

The gene calls are TRBV6-5 and TRBJ1-1; TRBD1 aligns across 8 bases. The V gene's germline CDR1 is MNHEY and CDR2 SVGAGI. J gave up 1 base and V 5 bases, and 6 bases lay outside the gene matches. The CDR3 totals 15 residues. In DNA form, the CDR3 reads TGTGCCAGCAGTATGGGACAGGCTGCGAACACTGAAGCTTTCTTT. It translates to CASSMGQAANTEAFF.

This chain connects TRBV21-1 to TRBJ2-6; the D call of TRBD2 is as the table states it, not checked on the DNA. TRBV21-1 is recorded as a pseudogene. There are 19 residues in the CDR3. CDR3 region: CASSNPAGRGSSGANVLTF. The CDR3, as DNA: TGTGCCAGCAGCAATCCGGCAGGGCGGGGGAGCTCTGGGGCCAACGTCCTGACTTTC.